The 30 T cell receptor beta chains below come from one sample, sequenced in a study of T cell repertoires in cytomegalovirus infection. Each CDR3 protein gets one entry after TCRdb re-called the reads with MiXCR. The sample lists approximately 990,000 distinct CDR3 sequences; about 33% were seen once. These receptors are not linked to any known antigen. The sequenced sample was cultured CD8+ T cells from PBMCs, obtained from culture after CMV antigen stimulation. The source of these receptors is a human donor in good health (CMV status not recorded). Some clones in this sample may be carry-over from other donors' samples.

In its sample, this clonotype was seen a few times. The chain couples TRBV6-1 to TRBJ2-5; 12 bases line up with TRBD2. V gave up 7 bases and J gave up 1 base; unmatched junction bases: 13. The CDR3 contains 18 residues. Germline V lookup: CDR1 MNHNS, CDR2 SASEGT. The CDR3 sequence: CASTGRLGLAGLQETQYF. The CDR3 bases are TGTGCCAGCACCGGCCGCTTGGGACTAGCGGGCCTCCAAGAGACCCAGTACTTC.

V usage is TRBV4-1 and J usage is TRBJ2-5; D perhaps matches TRBD1 (5 bases). Trimming left V 0 bases short and J 7 bases short, with 12 bases between. Germline V gene data show CDR1 as MGHRA and CDR2 as YSYEKL. The CDR3 runs to 14 residues. CDR3 in DNA: TGCGCCAGCAGCCAAGAGGATTCTCAGGGGACCCAGTACTTC. Translating gives CASSQEDSQGTQYF.

The genes are TRBV12-3 or TRBV12-4 and TRBJ2-2; D not certain. CDR3 length: 12 amino acids. The germline V and J ends were trimmed by 6 bases and 8 bases, with 10 bases remaining between them. CDR3 residues: CASSPPAGELFF. CDR3 nucleotides: TGTGCCAGCAGCCCCCCAGCGGGGGAGCTGTTTTTT.

This clonotype was seen a few times. The chain couples TRBV20-1 to TRBJ1-5, with D perhaps matching TRBD1 (5 bases). CDR1 is DFQATT and CDR2 is SNEGSKA in the germline V gene (reference sequence). The CDR3 is 15 amino acids. V lost 6 bases to trimming and J lost 0 bases, with 15 bases between them. The CDR3 reads CSAAGTYYSNQPQHF. The CDR3 DNA reads as TGCAGTGCCGCTGGGACGTATTATAGCAATCAGCCCCAGCATTTT.

The chain is built from TRBV20-1 and TRBJ1-5; D gene ambiguous. Trimming cost V 0 bases and J 6 bases, with 18 bases left between them. CDR1 is DFQATT and CDR2 is SNEGSKA in the germline V gene (reference sequence). The CDR3 sequence is 16 residues long. The CDR3, as DNA: TGCAGTGCTAGAGAGAATCCAGGCGGTAGTCGTCAGCCCCAGCATTTT. Translation: CSARENPGGSRQPQHF.

The chain joins TRBV2 to TRBJ2-7; 9 bases match TRBD1. The germline CDR1 and CDR2 sequences are SNHLY and FYNNEI. The V segment lost 0 bases and the J segment 2 bases; nucleotides outside the gene matches: 2. The CDR3 is 15 residues long. The CDR3 DNA sequence: TGTGCCAGCAGTGAAGCGGGGACAGGGACCTACGAGCAGTACGTC. It codes for CASSEAGTGTYEQYV.

This clonotype has a handful of counts. The V call is TRBV6-2 or TRBV6-3, the J call TRBJ2-1; 8 bases are a match to TRBD1. Germline CDR1 MNHEY, CDR2 SVGEGT. The CDR3 is 16 amino acids. V lost 4 bases to trimming and J lost 4 bases; unmatched junction nucleotides: 9. CDR3 amino acids: CASSWTPGTGYNEQFF. CDR3 bases: TGTGCCAGCAGTTGGACCCCCGGGACAGGTTACAATGAGCAGTTCTTC.

V gene TRBV19 combines with J gene TRBJ1-1; no firm D call. The germline V gene has CDR1 LNHDA and CDR2 SQIVND (reference sequence). The V gene lost 3 bases and the J gene lost 1 base, with 3 bases spanning the gap. This CDR3 comprises 12 residues. CDR3 bases: TGTGCCAGTAGTATGTGGAACACTGAAGCTTTCTTT. It codes for CASSMWNTEAFF.

This clonotype has only a few counts. CDR3 nucleotides: TGTGCCAGCAGTTCCCCGCCGTGGGGGGAGACCCAGTACTTC. This sequence encodes CASSSPPWGETQYF. The chain joins TRBV6-1 to TRBJ2-5; D is possibly TRBD1 or TRBD2 (5 bases each). There are 14 residues in the CDR3. The ends were cut back, 5 bases at V and 5 bases at J, with 15 bases in the middle. Germline CDR1 and CDR2: MNHNS and SASEGT.

The genes are TRBV5-6 and TRBJ1-5; 7 bases are shared with TRBD1. After removal of 4 bases from V and 5 bases from J, the junction contained 9 bases not matched to a gene. This CDR3 contains 15 residues. From germline, CDR1 is SGHDT and CDR2 YYEEEE. CDR3 nucleotide sequence: TGTGCCAGCAGCGAAGGGCAGGGGGTCGATCAGCCCCAGCATTTT. Its translation: CASSEGQGVDQPQHF.

This clonotype has a handful of counts. This chain uses TRBV5-4 with TRBJ2-1; 11 positions match TRBD2. V was pared by 10 bases and J by 0 bases, with 9 bases of the junction left unmatched. The CDR3 has 16 amino acids. CDR1 and CDR2 (germline): SGHNT, YYREEE (reference sequence). CDR3 amino acids: CAAGTSGVFSYNEQFF. The CDR3 DNA is TGTGCCGCCGGGACTAGCGGCGTGTTCTCCTACAATGAGCAGTTCTTC.

The V call is TRBV6-4, the J call TRBJ2-1; 10 bases align to TRBD1. V was pared by 5 bases and J by 1 base, with 11 bases of the junction left unmatched. This CDR3 has 18 amino acids. CDR1 MRHNA and CDR2 SNTAGT come from the germline V gene. The CDR3 reads CASSSGTGVTRSYNEQFF. CDR3 sequence (DNA): TGTGCCAGCAGTTCCGGGACAGGGGTAACAAGGTCCTACAATGAGCAGTTCTTC.

This chain uses TRBV6-6 with TRBJ2-2; D remains ambiguous. This CDR3 has 15 residues. Per the germline V gene, CDR1 is MNHNY and CDR2 is SVGAGI (reference sequence). The V end lost 4 bases, the J end lost 5 bases, and 14 bases lay between the germline ends. The CDR3 here is CASSSDPVGTGELFF. The CDR3 nucleotides read TGTGCCAGCAGTTCAGATCCGGTTGGGACCGGGGAGCTGTTTTTT.

The chain couples TRBV19 to TRBJ1-2; maybe TRBD1 (5 bases). The CDR3 is 12 amino acids. V lost 8 bases and J lost 0, with 7 bases in between. The germline V gene has CDR1 LNHDA and CDR2 SQIVND (reference sequence). The CDR3 DNA reads TGTGCCAGTGGGACGACTAACTATGGCTACACCTTC. It codes for CASGTTNYGYTF.

The genes are TRBV20-1 and TRBJ2-1, with TRBD2 as a possible D gene (5 bases). The germline gives CDR1 DFQATT, CDR2 SNEGSKA (reference sequence). The V gene lost 4 bases and the J gene lost 3 bases, with 16 bases spanning the gap. The CDR3 extends over 15 amino acids. CDR3 region: CSAKKEVTVYNEQFF. The CDR3 nucleotides are TGCAGTGCTAAGAAGGAGGTTACCGTCTACAATGAGCAGTTCTTC.

This clonotype appeared a single time. Its ends do not fully match the called genes, so a read error is possible. The rearrangement uses TRBV4-2 and TRBJ2-7; TRBD1 matches 9 bases. This CDR3 is 15 amino acids long. CDR1 is LGHNA, CDR2 YNFKEQ, per germline. The CDR3 sequence: CANSQDGTGPYEQYF. For the CDR3, the DNA is TGTGCCAACAGCCAAGATGGGACAGGGCCGTACGAGCAGTACTTC.

This clonotype was observed a handful of times. This chain links TRBV6-2 or TRBV6-3 with TRBJ2-7, with D maybe TRBD2 (7 bases). V gave up 6 bases and J gave up 4 bases, with 16 bases separating them. CDR3 size: 14 residues. In germline, CDR1 is MNHEY, CDR2 SVGEGT. Written as DNA, the CDR3 is TGTGCCAGCAGCCAGGGGCTCGGGGGGTACGAGCAGTACGTC. Translation: CASSQGLGGYEQYV.

The V gene is TRBV15, the J gene TRBJ1-5, with 9 bases that match TRBD1. The germline V gene has CDR1 LNHNV and CDR2 YYDKDF (reference sequence). Trimming took 0 bases from V and 2 from J; bases not matched to a gene: 5. CDR3 size: 17 residues. The CDR3 nucleotides are TGTGCCACCAGCAGAGATCGGGGGACAGGGTGCAATCAGCCCCAGCATTTT. Its protein is CATSRDRGTGCNQPQHF.

This clonotype occurred many times. This chain uses TRBV7-9 with TRBJ2-7, with D possibly matching TRBD1 (6 bases). The CDR3 is made up of 13 amino acids. V lost 10 bases, J lost 0 bases, and 13 bases lay in between. CDR1 is SEHNR and CDR2 is FQNEAQ in the germline V gene (reference sequence). CDR3 nucleotide sequence: TGTGCCATCACCGGGACAAACTCCTACGAGCAGTACGTC. This sequence encodes CAITGTNSYEQYV.

This clonotype was recorded a few times. The V gene is TRBV5-1, the J gene TRBJ2-1, with TRBD1 identical over 8 bases. Germline loops: CDR1 SGHRS, CDR2 YFSETQ. The ends lost 0 bases at V and 8 bases at J; junction bases unmatched: 4. This CDR3 spans 14 amino acids. CDR3 DNA sequence: TGCGCCAGCAGCTTGGGGACAGGGTTCTATGAGCAGTTCTTC. Residues: CASSLGTGFYEQFF.

The chain employs TRBV7-9 and TRBJ2-5; D unclear. Germline lookup yields CDR1 SEHNR and CDR2 FQNEAQ (reference sequence). This CDR3 is built from 15 residues. Between the trimmed V and J ends, which lost 0 bases and 2 bases, there was a span of 10 bases. Written as DNA, the CDR3 is TGTGCCAGCAGCTTAGCGTTCCAGTCTCAAGAGACCCAGTACTTC. Its protein product is CASSLAFQSQETQYF.

This clonotype was seen once. This CDR3 is missing its conserved last phenylalanine or tryptophan, likely due to a read error. The V call is TRBV27, the J call TRBJ2-3; D not certain. The V and J ends lost 2 bases and 3 bases respectively, with 9 bases between them. The CDR3 has 14 amino acids. The germline V gene encodes CDR1 MNHEY and CDR2 SMNVEV (reference sequence). The CDR3 DNA reads as TGTGCCAGCAGTTTAGGGGTTACTACAGATACGCAGTATTCT. Translated: CASSLGVTTDTQYS.

The rearrangement links TRBV27 to TRBJ2-1; 14 bases map to TRBD2. Germline trimming cut 5 bases from V and 8 bases from J; bases unmatched to any gene: 8. This CDR3 spans 16 amino acids. The germline V gene has CDR1 MNHEY and CDR2 SMNVEV (reference sequence). CDR3 nucleotides: TGTGCCAGCAGTCCGCGGACTAGCGGGGGGCTGGATGAGCAGTTCTTC. Protein product: CASSPRTSGGLDEQFF.

This clonotype has at least ten counts. This chain uses TRBV7-2 with TRBJ2-3; D might be TRBD1 (6 bases). Trimming took off 3 bases at V and 2 bases at J, with 9 bases between the two ends. Germline V lookup: CDR1 SGHTA, CDR2 FQGNSA. The CDR3 has 14 residues. DNA for the CDR3: TGTGCCAGCAGCTTGCCAGGGGCCACAGATACGCAGTATTTT. Its protein product is CASSLPGATDTQYF.

In its sample, this clonotype was seen a few times. The J gene is TRBJ2-3, the V gene TRBV28; 8 bases map to TRBD1. V dropped 10 bases and J dropped 2; count of bases not matched to a gene: 11. The CDR3 contains 15 residues. Germline-derived CDR1 and CDR2 are MDHEN and SYDVKM. The CDR3 here is CATRTQGANTDTQYF. CDR3 sequence (DNA): TGTGCCACCCGAACTCAGGGGGCCAACACAGATACGCAGTATTTT.

This clonotype has more than one count but fewer than ten. V is TRBV6-5 and J is TRBJ1-2; D is possibly TRBD1 (5 bases). The CDR3 has 14 residues. V lost 5 bases and J 4 bases, leaving 14 bases between the germline ends. Germline assignment: CDR1 MNHEY and CDR2 SVGAGI. The CDR3 reads CASSPGPSGYGYTF. The CDR3 bases are TGTGCCAGCAGTCCGGGACCTTCTGGCTATGGCTACACCTTC.

This clonotype appeared a few times. The V and J genes are TRBV10-3 and TRBJ1-1, with D perhaps matching TRBD1 (5 bases). V was cut by 8 bases and J by 1 base, with 8 bases left in between. There are 12 residues in the CDR3. CDR1 ENHRY and CDR2 SYGVKD come from the germline V gene. CDR3 bases: TGTGCCATCCGCGACAGGAACACTGAAGCTTTCTTT. Translation gives CAIRDRNTEAFF.

The rearrangement joins TRBV5-1 to TRBJ2-5; 7 bases agree with TRBD1. J gave up 5 bases and V 3 bases, and 7 bases lay outside the gene matches. The germline V gene has CDR1 SGHRS and CDR2 YFSETQ. CDR3 size: 14 residues. CDR3: CASSSYGQVETQYF. The CDR3 DNA sequence: TGCGCCAGCAGCTCCTACGGACAGGTCGAGACCCAGTACTTC.

This clonotype came up a few times. The chain links TRBV7-6 to TRBJ2-5; D is tentatively TRBD1 or TRBD2 (6 bases each). Trimming pared 2 bases from V and 4 bases from J, leaving 11 bases between. The CDR3 runs to 14 residues. Germline V gene data show CDR1 as SGHVS and CDR2 as FNYEAQ. The CDR3 DNA reads TGTGCCAGCAGCTTATACGGGGGCACAGAGACCCAGTACTTC. Its protein is CASSLYGGTETQYF.

The V call is TRBV2, the J call TRBJ1-1; D remains ambiguous. The CDR3 is 10 residues long. Germline CDR1 SNHLY, CDR2 FYNNEI. In DNA form, the CDR3 reads TGTATGACCTGGACCACTGAAGCTTTCTTT. Translated: CMTWTTEAFF. Using reference TRBV2 and TRBJ1-1 for the parts outside the CDR3, the full variable domain is EPEVTQTPSHQVTQMGQEVILRCVPISNHLYFYWYRQILGQKVEFLVSFYNNEISEKSEIFDDQFSVERPDGSNFTLKIRSTKLEDSAMYFCMTWTTEAFFGQGTRLTVV.